A single count supports the clone carrying this T cell receptor (beta chain). Using immunoSEQ multiplex PCR, the repertoire was profiled, and TCRdb retains in-frame clones only, with some absent. The sample has some 700,000 clones; 80% to 95% are singletons. These data originate in a study of shared clonotypes between healthy human individuals. V dropped 3 bases and J dropped 0 bases, with 18 bases sitting between them. The CDR3 has 17 amino acids. Germline CDR1 MGHDK, CDR2 SYGVNS. The rearrangement joins TRBV25-1 to TRBJ2-7; TRBD1 might be the D (6 bases). The source is a young man in good health. Some clones in this sample may be carry-over from other donors' samples. The sample taken for sequencing was memory CD8+ T cells from PBMCs. The subset denotes: CD45RO+ cells pooled with CCR7-negative TemRA cells. The CDR3 DNA is TGTGCCAGCAGTGACGACCAGGGGATAATAGGCTCCTACGAGCAGTACTTC. Residues: CASSDDQGIIGSYEQYF.